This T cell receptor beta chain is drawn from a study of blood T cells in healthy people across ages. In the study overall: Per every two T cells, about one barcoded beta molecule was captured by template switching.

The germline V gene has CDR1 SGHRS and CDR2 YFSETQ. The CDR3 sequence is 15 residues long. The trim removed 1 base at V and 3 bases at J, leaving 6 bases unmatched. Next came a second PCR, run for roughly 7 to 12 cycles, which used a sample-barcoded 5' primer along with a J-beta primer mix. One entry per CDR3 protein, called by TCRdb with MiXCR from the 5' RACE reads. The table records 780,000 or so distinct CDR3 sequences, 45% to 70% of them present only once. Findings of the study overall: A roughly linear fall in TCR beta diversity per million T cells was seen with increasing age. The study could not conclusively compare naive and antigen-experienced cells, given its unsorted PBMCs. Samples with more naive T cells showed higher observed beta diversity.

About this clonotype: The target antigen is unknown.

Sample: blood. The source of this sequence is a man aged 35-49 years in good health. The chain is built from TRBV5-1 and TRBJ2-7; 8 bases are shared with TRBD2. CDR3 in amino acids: CASSLRPSGLYEQYF. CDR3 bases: TGCGCCAGCAGCTTGAGGCCTAGCGGGCTCTACGAGCAGTACTTC.